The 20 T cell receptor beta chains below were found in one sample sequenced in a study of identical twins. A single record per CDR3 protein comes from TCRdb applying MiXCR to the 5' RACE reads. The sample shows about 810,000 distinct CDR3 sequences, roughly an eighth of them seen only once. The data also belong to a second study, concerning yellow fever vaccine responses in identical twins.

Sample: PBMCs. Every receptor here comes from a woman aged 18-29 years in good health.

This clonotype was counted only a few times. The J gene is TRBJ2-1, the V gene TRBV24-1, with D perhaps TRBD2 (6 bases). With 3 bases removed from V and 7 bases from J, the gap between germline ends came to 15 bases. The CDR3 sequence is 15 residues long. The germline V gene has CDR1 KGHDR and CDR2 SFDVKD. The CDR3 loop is CATSDRRGPFNEQFF. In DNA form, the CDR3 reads TGTGCCACCAGTGATAGGCGGGGACCTTTTAATGAGCAGTTCTTC.

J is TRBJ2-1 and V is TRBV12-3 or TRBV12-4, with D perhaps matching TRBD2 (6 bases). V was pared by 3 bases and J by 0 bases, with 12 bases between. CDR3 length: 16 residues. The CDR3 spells CASSLSGSGSYNEQFF. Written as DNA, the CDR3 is TGTGCCAGCAGTTTGTCCGGGAGCGGCTCCTACAATGAGCAGTTCTTC.

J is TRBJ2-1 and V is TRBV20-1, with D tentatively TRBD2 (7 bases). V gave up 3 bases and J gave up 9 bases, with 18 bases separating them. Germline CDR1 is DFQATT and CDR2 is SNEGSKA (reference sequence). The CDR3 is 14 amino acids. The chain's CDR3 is CSARNVRGAGEQFF. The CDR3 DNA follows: TGCAGTGCTAGGAACGTTCGGGGGGCCGGTGAGCAGTTCTTC.

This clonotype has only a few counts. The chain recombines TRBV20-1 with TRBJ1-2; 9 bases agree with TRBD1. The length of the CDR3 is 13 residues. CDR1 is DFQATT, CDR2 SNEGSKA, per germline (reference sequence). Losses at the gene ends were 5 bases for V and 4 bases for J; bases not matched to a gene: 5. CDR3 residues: CSAHRGLSYGYTF. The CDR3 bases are TGCAGTGCTCACAGGGGGCTTAGCTATGGCTACACCTTC.

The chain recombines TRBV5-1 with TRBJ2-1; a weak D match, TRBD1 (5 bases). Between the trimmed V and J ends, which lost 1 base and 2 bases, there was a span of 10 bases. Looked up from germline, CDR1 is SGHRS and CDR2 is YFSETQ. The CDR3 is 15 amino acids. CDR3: CASSLWGGTYNEQFF. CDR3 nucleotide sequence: TGCGCCAGCAGCTTGTGGGGCGGTACCTACAATGAGCAGTTCTTC.

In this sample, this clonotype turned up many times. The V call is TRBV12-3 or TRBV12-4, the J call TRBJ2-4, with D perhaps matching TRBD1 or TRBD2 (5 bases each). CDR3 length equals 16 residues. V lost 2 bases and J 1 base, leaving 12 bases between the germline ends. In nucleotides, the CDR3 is TGTGCCAGCAGTTTAATGGGGGATTGGGCCAAAAACATTCAGTACTTC. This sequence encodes CASSLMGDWAKNIQYF.

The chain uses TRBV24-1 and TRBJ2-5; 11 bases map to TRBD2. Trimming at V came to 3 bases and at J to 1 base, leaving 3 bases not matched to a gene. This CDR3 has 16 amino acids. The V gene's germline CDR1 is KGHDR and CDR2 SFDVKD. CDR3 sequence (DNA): TGTGCCACCAGTGATCCCGGGACTAGCGGCCAAGAGACCCAGTACTTC. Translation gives CATSDPGTSGQETQYF.

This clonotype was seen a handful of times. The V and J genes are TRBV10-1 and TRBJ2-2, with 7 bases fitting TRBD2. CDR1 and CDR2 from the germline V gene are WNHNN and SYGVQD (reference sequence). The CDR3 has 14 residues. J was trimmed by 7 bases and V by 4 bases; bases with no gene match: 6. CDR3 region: CASSVERDNGELFF. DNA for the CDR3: TGCGCCAGCAGTGTGGAGCGGGATAACGGGGAGCTGTTTTTT.

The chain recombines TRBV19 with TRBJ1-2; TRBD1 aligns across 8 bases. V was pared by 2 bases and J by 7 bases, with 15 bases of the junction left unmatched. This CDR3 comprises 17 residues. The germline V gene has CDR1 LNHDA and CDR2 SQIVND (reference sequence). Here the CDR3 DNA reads TGTGCCAGTAGTATAAGCGGAGCAGGGGGCGGACGGTCTGGCTACACCTTC. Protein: CASSISGAGGGRSGYTF.

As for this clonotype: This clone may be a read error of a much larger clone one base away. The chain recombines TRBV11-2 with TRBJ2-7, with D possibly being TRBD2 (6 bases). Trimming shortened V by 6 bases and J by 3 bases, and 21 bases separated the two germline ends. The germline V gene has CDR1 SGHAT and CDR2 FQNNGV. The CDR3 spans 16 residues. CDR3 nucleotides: TGTGCCAGCAGACCTATCATGGACTGGGGGGTCTACGAGCAGTACTTC. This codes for CASRPIMDWGVYEQYF.

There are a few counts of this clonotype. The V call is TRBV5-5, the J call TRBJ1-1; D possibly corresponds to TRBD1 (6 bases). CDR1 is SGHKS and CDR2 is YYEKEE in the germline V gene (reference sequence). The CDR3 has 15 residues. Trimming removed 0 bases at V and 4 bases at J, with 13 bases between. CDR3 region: CASSLAVGGSTEAFF. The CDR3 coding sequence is TGTGCCAGCAGCTTGGCCGTAGGGGGAAGCACTGAAGCTTTCTTT.

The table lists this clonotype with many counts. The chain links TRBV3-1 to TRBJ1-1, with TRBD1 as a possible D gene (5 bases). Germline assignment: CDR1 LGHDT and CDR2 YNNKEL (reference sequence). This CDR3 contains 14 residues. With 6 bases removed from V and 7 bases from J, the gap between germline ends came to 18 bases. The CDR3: CASSYDRQLNEAFF. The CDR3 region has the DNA TGTGCCAGCAGTTATGACAGACAGTTAAATGAAGCTTTCTTT.

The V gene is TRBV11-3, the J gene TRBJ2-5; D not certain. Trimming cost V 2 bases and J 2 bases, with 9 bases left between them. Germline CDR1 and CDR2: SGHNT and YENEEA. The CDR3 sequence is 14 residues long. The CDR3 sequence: CASSLSTKQETQYF. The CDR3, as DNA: TGTGCCAGCAGCTTAAGTACTAAACAAGAGACCCAGTACTTC.

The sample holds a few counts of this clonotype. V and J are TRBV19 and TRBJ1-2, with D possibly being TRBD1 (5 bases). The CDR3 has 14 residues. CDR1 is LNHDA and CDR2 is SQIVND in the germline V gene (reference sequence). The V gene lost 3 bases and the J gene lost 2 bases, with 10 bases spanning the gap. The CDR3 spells CASSIGRDNYGYTF. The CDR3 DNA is TGTGCCAGTAGTATCGGTAGGGACAACTATGGCTACACCTTC. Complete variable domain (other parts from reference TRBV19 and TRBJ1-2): DGGITQSPKYLFRKEGQNVTLSCEQNLNHDAMYWYRQDPGQGLRLIYYSQIVNDFQKGDIAEGYSVSREKKESFPLTVTSAQKNPTAFYLCASSIGRDNYGYTFGSGTRLTVV.

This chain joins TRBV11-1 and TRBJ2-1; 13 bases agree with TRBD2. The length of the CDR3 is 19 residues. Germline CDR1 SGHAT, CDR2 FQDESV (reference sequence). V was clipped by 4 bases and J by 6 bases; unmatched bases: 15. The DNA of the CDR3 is TGTGCCAGCAGCTCAGACCCCGGACTAGCGGGAGCCTGGGTCAATGAGCAGTTCTTC. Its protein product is CASSSDPGLAGAWVNEQFF.

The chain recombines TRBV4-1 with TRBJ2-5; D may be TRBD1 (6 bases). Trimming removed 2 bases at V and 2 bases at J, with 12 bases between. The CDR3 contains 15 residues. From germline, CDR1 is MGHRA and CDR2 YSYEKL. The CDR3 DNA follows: TGCGCCAGCAGCCAAACTTTAGGGACACAAGAGACCCAGTACTTC. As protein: CASSQTLGTQETQYF.

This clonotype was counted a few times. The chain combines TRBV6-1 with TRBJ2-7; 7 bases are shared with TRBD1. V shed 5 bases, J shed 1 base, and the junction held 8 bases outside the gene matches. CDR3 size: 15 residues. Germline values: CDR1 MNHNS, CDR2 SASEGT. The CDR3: CASSPVQQGSYEQYF. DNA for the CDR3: TGTGCCAGCAGTCCGGTACAACAGGGGTCCTACGAGCAGTACTTC.

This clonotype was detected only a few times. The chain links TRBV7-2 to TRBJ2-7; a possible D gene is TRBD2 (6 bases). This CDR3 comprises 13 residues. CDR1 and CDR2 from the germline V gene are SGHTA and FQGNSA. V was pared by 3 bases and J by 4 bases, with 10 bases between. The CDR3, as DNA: TGTGCCAGCAGCTTCTCCAGCGGGTACGAGCAGTACTTC. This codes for CASSFSSGYEQYF.

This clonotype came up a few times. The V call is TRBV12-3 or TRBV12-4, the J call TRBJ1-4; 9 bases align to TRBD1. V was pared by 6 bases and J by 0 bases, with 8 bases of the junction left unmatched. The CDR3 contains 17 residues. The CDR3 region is CASSPGQGLSTNEKLFF. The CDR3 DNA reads TGTGCCAGCAGCCCCGGACAGGGGTTATCAACTAATGAAAAACTGTTTTTT.

The chain's CDR3 is CASSSTGDTEKLFF. The CDR3 coding sequence is TGTGCCAGCAGTTCTACCGGGGACACCGAAAAACTGTTTTTT. The chain uses TRBV6-2 or TRBV6-3 and TRBJ1-4; D is possibly TRBD1 (6 bases). The V gene lost 4 bases and the J gene lost 8 bases, with 14 bases spanning the gap. The germline V gene has CDR1 MNHEY and CDR2 SVGEGT. This CDR3 is built from 14 residues.